Shown below are 26 T cell receptor beta chains from a single sample sequenced in a study of vaccination effects on CD4 cells after COVID-19. Viral peptide pools were used in the ViraFEST assay to expand antigen-specific CD4+ T cells, and sequencing came afterward. Having been cultured for 9 to 11 days, the cells underwent CD4+ T cell isolation. PCR-confirmed SARS-CoV-2 infection occurred in the person between March and December 2020. Participants got two doses of BNT162b2 or mRNA-1273 vaccine. TCRdb's table, derived via immunoSEQ multiplex PCR, lists solely in-frame clones and lacks some. The sample lists 15,000 or so clones; approximately 78% were seen once. These receptors' antigens are unknown. The input for sequencing was CD4+ T cells from PBMCs cultured with HCoV-NL63 spike peptides, taken after COVID-19 vaccination. These TCRs come from a human donor who had a prior SARS-CoV-2 infection.

The J gene is TRBJ2-3, the V gene TRBV6-5; 8 bases are shared with TRBD2. The V gene end was trimmed by 8 bases and the J gene end by 3 bases; junction bases not matched to a gene: 10. Germline-derived CDR1 and CDR2 are MNHEY and SVGAGI. There are 15 residues in the CDR3. The DNA of the CDR3 is TGTGCCAGCCGCAGGACTAGCTTGGGGACAGATACGCAGTATTTT. Its translation is CASRRTSLGTDTQYF.

The chain uses TRBV27 and TRBJ2-5; 7 bases are a match to TRBD2. CDR3 length: 14 amino acids. Germline-derived CDR1 and CDR2 are MNHEY and SMNVEV (reference sequence). V shed 8 bases and J 5 bases; nucleotides not matched to a gene: 11. The CDR3 region is CASRGWGGSETQYF. CDR3 bases: TGTGCCAGCCGGGGATGGGGGGGATCGGAGACCCAGTACTTC.

This chain connects TRBV24-1 to TRBJ2-2; D possibly uses TRBD1 or TRBD2 (5 bases each). The length of the CDR3 is 13 residues. V was clipped by 8 bases and J by 7 bases, with 13 bases between them. Germline V CDR1 and CDR2: KGHDR, SFDVKD. The CDR3 here is CATKSRDGGELFF. CDR3 coding DNA: TGTGCCACCAAATCCCGGGACGGCGGGGAGCTGTTTTTT.

V gene TRBV5-4 combines with J gene TRBJ2-7; D is possibly TRBD2 (5 bases). Germline lookup yields CDR1 SGHNT and CDR2 YYREEE (reference sequence). The germline V and J ends were trimmed by 4 bases and 10 bases, with 15 bases remaining between them. The CDR3 has 12 residues. The CDR3 region has the DNA TGTGCCAGCAGCGGCCGATCGGACTCCCAGTACTTC. It encodes CASSGRSDSQYF.

The chain is built from TRBV2 and TRBJ1-4; D may be TRBD1 (5 bases). The CDR3 extends over 14 amino acids. The germline V gene has CDR1 SNHLY and CDR2 FYNNEI. V lost 1 base and J 10 bases, leaving 13 bases between the germline ends. In DNA, the CDR3 is TGTGCCAGCAGTGAAGGCAGGGATGGGGGAAAACTGTTTTTT. This translates into CASSEGRDGGKLFF.

J is TRBJ1-1 and V is TRBV27, with D perhaps TRBD1 (5 bases). The CDR3 consists of 15 residues. V lost 2 bases and J lost 3, with 13 bases in between. The germline V gene encodes CDR1 MNHEY and CDR2 SMNVEV (reference sequence). The CDR3 spells CASSLSPWGYTEAFF. In DNA, the CDR3 is TGTGCCAGCAGTTTAAGTCCATGGGGCTACACTGAAGCTTTCTTT.

The J gene is TRBJ1-4, the V gene TRBV5-1, with D uncertain. The CDR3 totals 15 residues. Per germline, CDR1 SGHRS and CDR2 YFSETQ. The V gene lost 4 bases and the J gene lost 4 bases, with 14 bases spanning the gap. CDR3 sequence: CASSGGWAVNEKLFF. CDR3 nucleotides: TGCGCCAGCAGCGGAGGATGGGCCGTTAATGAAAAACTGTTTTTT.

The chain is built from TRBV4-2 and TRBJ1-3; D uncertain. In germline, CDR1 is LGHNA, CDR2 YNFKEQ. This CDR3 contains 16 residues. Trimming took 0 bases from V and 4 from J, leaving 13 bases between them. Here the CDR3 reads CASSQDRAEAGNTIYF. For the CDR3, the DNA is TGTGCCAGCAGCCAAGATCGGGCAGAAGCCGGAAACACCATATATTTT.

The CDR3 nucleotides read TGTGCCAGCAGAAGACCAGGGGCCTACAATGAGCAGTTCTTC. Translation gives CASRRPGAYNEQFF. The V call is TRBV28, the J call TRBJ2-1; perhaps TRBD1 as D (6 bases). CDR3 length: 14 residues. Germline CDR1 and CDR2: MDHEN and SYDVKM. The V gene lost 6 bases and the J gene lost 2 bases, with 11 bases spanning the gap.

V gene TRBV7-3 combines with J gene TRBJ1-2, with D tentatively TRBD1 (6 bases). The CDR3 extends over 13 amino acids. Trimming pared 4 bases from V and 6 bases from J, leaving 12 bases between. CDR1 is SGHTA and CDR2 is FQGTGA in the germline V gene. CDR3 in DNA: TGTGCCAGCAGCTCCCCCGGGGGCGATGGCTACACCTTC. Its protein is CASSSPGGDGYTF.

This chain joins TRBV24-1 and TRBJ2-2; tentative D call: TRBD1 (5 bases). The CDR3 length is 15 residues. Trimming cost V 4 bases and J 8 bases, with 16 bases left between them. The germline gives CDR1 KGHDR, CDR2 SFDVKD. The CDR3 here is CATSENTGSWGELFF. The CDR3 region has the DNA TGTGCCACCAGTGAAAACACAGGTTCTTGGGGGGAGCTGTTTTTT.

This clone has only a few counts. V and J are TRBV14 and TRBJ1-4; weak D call: TRBD1 (5 bases). The CDR3 is 15 residues long. Trimming cost V 0 bases and J 7 bases, with 12 bases left between them. The germline CDR1 and CDR2 sequences are SGHDN and FVKESK. The CDR3 region has the DNA TGTGCCAGCAGCCAAGATTCCGGGGCTGGTGAAAAACTGTTTTTT. It is translated as CASSQDSGAGEKLFF.

V usage is TRBV15 and J usage is TRBJ2-2; TRBD2 matches 12 bases. The ends lost 3 bases at V and 6 bases at J; junction bases unmatched: 8. The germline CDR1 and CDR2 sequences are LNHNV and YYDKDF (reference sequence). The CDR3 covers 17 residues. The CDR3 DNA reads TGTGCCACCAGCAGCCCCGGGCTAGCGGGAGGGCCCGGGGAGCTGTTTTTT. Translated, it gives CATSSPGLAGGPGELFF.

The genes are TRBV18 and TRBJ1-2; no clear D. The CDR3 sequence is 14 residues long. V shed 3 bases and J shed 5 bases, with 13 bases lying between them. Germline assignment: CDR1 KGHSH and CDR2 LQKENI. In DNA, the CDR3 is TGTGCCAGCTCACCCGATCTGGAGGCATATGGCTACACCTTC. Translating it yields CASSPDLEAYGYTF.

This clone was counted a few times. The chain recombines TRBV5-6 with TRBJ2-1; perhaps D is TRBD1 or TRBD2 (6 bases each). Germline-derived CDR1 and CDR2 are SGHDT and YYEEEE. V shed 0 bases and J shed 5 bases, with 15 bases lying between them. The CDR3 runs to 16 residues. The CDR3 DNA follows: TGTGCCAGCAGCTTGGGGTTACAGGGAGGAAACAATGAGCAGTTCTTC. This translates into CASSLGLQGGNNEQFF.

The chain joins TRBV7-2 to TRBJ2-7; D is perhaps TRBD2 (5 bases). V was trimmed by 1 base and J by 9 bases, leaving 16 bases between them. In germline, CDR1 is SGHTA, CDR2 FQGNSA. The CDR3 totals 14 residues. In DNA, the CDR3 is TGTGCCAGCAGCTTAGGAGGGAGCGGAGAGGTGCAGTACTTC. Its translation: CASSLGGSGEVQYF.

The rearrangement joins TRBV27 to TRBJ1-2; D remains ambiguous. Germline CDR1 reads MNHEY; CDR2 reads SMNVEV (reference sequence). CDR3 length equals 15 residues. V dropped 9 bases and J dropped 3 bases, with 20 bases sitting between them. The CDR3 loop reads CASRKQQFSYYGYTF. As DNA, the CDR3 is TGTGCCAGTCGAAAACAGCAATTTTCTTACTATGGCTACACCTTC.

V gene TRBV9 combines with J gene TRBJ2-7, with 8 nucleotides matching TRBD1. Germline-derived CDR1 and CDR2 are SGDLS and YYNGEE. V lost 0 bases to trimming and J lost 5 bases; unmatched junction nucleotides: 4. The CDR3 is 14 amino acids. The CDR3 nucleotides read TGTGCCAGCAGCGTAGGACAGGGGAACAACGAGCAGTACTTC. Translated: CASSVGQGNNEQYF.

This clone occurred a few times. V gene TRBV7-2 combines with J gene TRBJ2-5; TRBD1 is a possible D gene (6 bases). CDR3 size: 18 residues. CDR1 and CDR2 (germline): SGHTA, FQGNSA. The V and J ends lost 3 bases and 2 bases respectively, with 22 bases between them. The CDR3 DNA is TGTGCCAGCAGCTTGGCAATCCGCGGCACTAGGGGGCAAGAGACCCAGTACTTC. Translation gives CASSLAIRGTRGQETQYF.

V usage is TRBV2 and J usage is TRBJ1-2; D remains unclear. V dropped 8 bases and J dropped 2 bases, with 15 bases sitting between them. This CDR3 has 14 amino acids. The germline CDR1 and CDR2 sequences are SNHLY and FYNNEI. The CDR3 DNA reads TGTGCCAGCGGATCTGGGTGGCAGAACTATGGCTACACCTTC. Protein: CASGSGWQNYGYTF.

The chain employs TRBV11-2 and TRBJ2-3; D gene uncertain. Germline V lookup: CDR1 SGHAT, CDR2 FQNNGV. This CDR3 is built from 13 residues. V lost 1 base and J lost 6, with 8 bases in between. The CDR3 DNA reads as TGTGCCAGCAGCTTAGTTGGGGTGGATACGCAGTATTTT. This encodes CASSLVGVDTQYF.

The gene calls are TRBV6-5 and TRBJ2-7; TRBD1 matches at 7 bases. Germline lookup yields CDR1 MNHEY and CDR2 SVGAGI. The CDR3 is 14 amino acids. V lost 4 bases and J lost 2; bases outside the gene matches: 5. CDR3 nucleotides: TGTGCCAGCAGTTTCAGGGGGTTCCCCTACGAGCAGTACTTC. Its translation is CASSFRGFPYEQYF.

This clone came up once. The rearrangement links TRBV4-2 to TRBJ2-6; TRBD1 or TRBD2 may be the D gene (5 bases each). The CDR3 length is 17 residues. Looked up from germline, CDR1 is LGHNA and CDR2 is YNFKEQ. Trimming cost V 1 base and J 4 bases, with 14 bases left between them. The CDR3 region has the DNA TGTGCCAGCAGCCAAGGTGTGGGGGTGGGGGGGGCCAACGTCCTGACTTTC. It specifies CASSQGVGVGGANVLTF.

This clone came up once. The J gene is TRBJ2-7, the V gene TRBV30; no reliable D call. Deletions cut 1 base from V and 7 bases from J, with 8 bases between. Germline V gene data show CDR1 as GTSNPN and CDR2 as SVGIG (reference sequence). This CDR3 comprises 11 residues. CDR3 nucleotide sequence: TGTGCCTGGAGTGCCCTGGGGGAGCAGTACTTC. Its translation is CAWSALGEQYF.

The rearrangement joins TRBV6-2 or TRBV6-3 to TRBJ2-7, with a tentative D call TRBD1 (6 bases). V dropped 2 bases and J dropped 6 bases, with 14 bases sitting between them. This CDR3 region has 14 residues. The germline gives CDR1 MNHEY, CDR2 SVGEGT. The CDR3: CASSYRAGQREQYF. CDR3 DNA sequence: TGTGCCAGCAGTTACCGCGCCGGACAGCGCGAGCAGTACTTC.

V and J are TRBV19 and TRBJ2-7; the D gene is possibly TRBD1 (6 bases). This CDR3 has 14 residues. Germline V gives CDR1 LNHDA, CDR2 SQIVND (reference sequence). V was clipped by 5 bases and J by 2 bases, with 13 bases between them. CDR3 in amino acids: CASSGRDTTYEQYF. The CDR3 bases are TGTGCCAGTAGTGGACGGGACACAACCTACGAGCAGTACTTC.